These 21 T cell receptor beta chains came from one sample sequenced in a study of blood T cell repertoires in COVID-19. Here immunoSEQ multiplex PCR was the method, and the copy in TCRdb shows in-frame clones only, minus some. This table holds around 81,000 clones, about 86% found once. Sequencing was done on a sample of peripheral blood. The receptors were gathered from an elderly woman with acute or convalescent COVID-19.

The rearrangement joins TRBV7-2 to TRBJ1-4; D is perhaps TRBD1 (5 bases). This CDR3 is built from 13 residues. V lost 2 bases to trimming and J lost 10 bases, with 11 bases between them. Germline-derived CDR1 and CDR2 are SGHTA and FQGNSA. The CDR3 here is CASSLLQGLKLFF. As DNA, the CDR3 is TGTGCCAGCAGCTTACTGCAGGGCTTAAAACTGTTTTTT. The full variable domain, completed using reference TRBV7-2 and TRBJ1-4, is GAGVSQSPSNKVTEKGKDVELRCDPISGHTALYWYRQSLGQGLEFLIYFQGNSAPDKSGLPSDRFSAERTGGSVSTLTIQRTQQEDSAVYLCASSLLQGLKLFFGSGTQLSVL.

This clone was seen once. V gene TRBV5-6 combines with J gene TRBJ2-6; TRBD1 might be the D (5 bases). The CDR3 runs to 19 residues. Germline V lookup: CDR1 SGHDT, CDR2 YYEEEE. Trimming pared 0 bases from V and 1 base from J, leaving 17 bases between. This CDR3 reads CASSLASSVTESGANVLTF. The CDR3 DNA follows: TGTGCCAGCAGCTTGGCCTCTTCTGTGACAGAATCTGGGGCCAACGTCCTGACTTTC.

This clone was counted once. The chain carries TRBV9 and TRBJ2-3, with 11 bases identical to TRBD2. Per germline, CDR1 SGDLS and CDR2 YYNGEE. The CDR3 runs 16 residues. J lost 6 bases, V lost 0 bases, and 6 bases had no gene match. The DNA for the CDR3 is TGTGCCAGCAGCGTAGGCTCTAGCGGGGGGCGGGATACGCAGTATTTT. Translated: CASSVGSSGGRDTQYF.

The rearrangement uses TRBV20-1 and TRBJ2-7, with 11 bases lining up with TRBD2. CDR3 length equals 14 residues. Germline CDR1 DFQATT, CDR2 SNEGSKA (reference sequence). The V segment lost 3 bases and the J segment 7 bases; nucleotides outside the gene matches: 8. DNA of the CDR3: TGCAGTGCTAGTACTAGCGGGAGTTTAAGGGAGCAGTACTTC. Protein product: CSASTSGSLREQYF.

J is TRBJ2-3 and V is TRBV5-1; D possibly corresponds to TRBD2 (6 bases). V was shortened by 0 bases and J by 1 base, with 9 bases between the two germline ends. Per the germline V gene, CDR1 is SGHRS and CDR2 is YFSETQ. The CDR3 runs to 15 residues. The CDR3 loop reads CASSLDGRGTDTQYF. CDR3 coding DNA: TGCGCCAGCAGCTTGGACGGGAGAGGCACAGATACGCAGTATTTT.

The chain couples TRBV27 to TRBJ2-7; 14 bases line up with TRBD2. V was clipped by 5 bases and J by 6 bases; unmatched bases: 15. CDR3 length equals 18 residues. Germline V gene lookup returns CDR1 MNHEY and CDR2 SMNVEV (reference sequence). The CDR3 region is CASSPGPPTSGRAAEQYF. DNA for the CDR3: TGTGCCAGCAGTCCCGGGCCCCCGACTAGCGGGAGGGCCGCCGAGCAGTACTTC.

The chain links TRBV9 to TRBJ2-7, with 9 bases aligning to TRBD1. V shed 3 bases, J shed 5 bases, and the junction held 9 bases outside the gene matches. CDR3 length: 15 residues. Germline V gene sequence: CDR1 SGDLS, CDR2 YYNGEE. The CDR3 region has the DNA TGTGCCAGCAGCGGCCGGGACAGGGAATTCGACGAGCAGTACTTC. Translated: CASSGRDREFDEQYF.

V usage is TRBV2 and J usage is TRBJ2-7; no firm D call. Germline V CDR1 and CDR2: SNHLY, FYNNEI. Trimming took 7 bases from V and 6 from J, leaving 10 bases between them. The CDR3 totals 11 residues. CDR3 sequence reads: CASTGWAEQYF. In nucleotides, the CDR3 is TGTGCCAGCACTGGCTGGGCCGAGCAGTACTTC.

The gene calls are TRBV12-3 or TRBV12-4 and TRBJ1-2; TRBD1 might be the D (5 bases). This CDR3 comprises 12 residues. V shed 5 bases and J shed 8 bases, with 12 bases lying between them. CDR3 region: CASSQGGYGYTF. DNA of the CDR3: TGTGCCAGCAGTCAGGGTGGATACGGCTACACCTTC.

The rearrangement uses TRBV4-3 and TRBJ2-3; 7 bases are a match to TRBD1. This CDR3 has 14 residues. V was pared by 4 bases and J by 2 bases, with 3 bases of the junction left unmatched. Germline V CDR1 and CDR2: LGHNA, YSLEER. CDR3 residues: CASSPGGNTDTQYF. The CDR3 DNA follows: TGCGCCAGCAGCCCAGGGGGAAACACAGATACGCAGTATTTT.

This clone was seen only a few times. The rearrangement links TRBV7-2 to TRBJ2-3; possible D gene TRBD1, 6 bases. From germline, CDR1 is SGHTA and CDR2 FQGNSA. This CDR3 contains 15 residues. Trimming shortened V by 0 bases and J by 2 bases, and 9 bases separated the two germline ends. DNA for the CDR3: TGTGCCAGCAGCTTAGCGGGGGCCGTCACAGATACGCAGTATTTT. Protein product: CASSLAGAVTDTQYF.

This chain links TRBV20-1 with TRBJ2-1; D is ambiguous. V lost 2 bases and J 6 bases, leaving 5 bases between the germline ends. CDR3 length: 11 residues. Germline V CDR1 and CDR2: DFQATT, SNEGSKA (reference sequence). The CDR3 region is CSARSRNEQFF. The CDR3 DNA follows: TGCAGTGCTAGATCCCGCAATGAGCAGTTCTTC.

The chain couples TRBV19 to TRBJ2-1; 11 bases line up with TRBD2. The CDR3 totals 16 residues. CDR1 and CDR2 from the germline V gene are LNHDA and SQIVND (reference sequence). Trimming took 3 bases from V and 5 from J; bases not matched to a gene: 6. CDR3 nucleotides: TGTGCCAGTAGTATTATAGCTAGCGGGGGGAACAATGAGCAGTTCTTC. The encoded protein is CASSIIASGGNNEQFF.

The chain is built from TRBV5-6 and TRBJ1-2; D might be TRBD1 (6 bases). The CDR3 is 14 residues long. Germline lookup yields CDR1 SGHDT and CDR2 YYEEEE. Trimming left V 2 bases short and J 3 bases short, with 11 bases between. The CDR3 DNA follows: TGTGCCAGCAGCTTAGGGGGAAAGGACTATGGCTACACCTTC. Its translation: CASSLGGKDYGYTF.

A word on this clone: Other DNA sequences in this specimen translate into the identical CDR3. The rearrangement links TRBV2 to TRBJ1-1; D gene ambiguous. There are 13 residues in the CDR3. V lost 4 bases to trimming and J lost 0 bases, with 6 bases between them. CDR1 is SNHLY and CDR2 is FYNNEI in the germline V gene. This CDR3 is CASSAGMNTEAFF. DNA of the CDR3: TGTGCCAGCAGTGCGGGGATGAACACTGAAGCTTTCTTT.

The V and J genes are TRBV18 and TRBJ1-4; D not resolved. Trimming stripped 4 bases from V and 13 bases from J, with 13 bases between. The CDR3 has 12 amino acids. The germline V gene has CDR1 KGHSH and CDR2 LQKENI. The DNA of the CDR3 is TGTGCCAGCTCACGCGACGAATCGGGACTGTTTTTT. Its translation is CASSRDESGLFF.

This rearrangement joins TRBV21-1 to TRBJ1-6; no check of the table's D call, TRBD1, against the DNA was made. TRBV21-1 is a pseudogene segment. The CDR3 extends over 13 amino acids. CDR3 amino acids: CARRWTGKAPLHF. CDR3 sequence (DNA): TGTGCCCGCCGTTGGACAGGGAAGGCACCCCTCCACTTT.

In its sample, this clone was seen once. This sequence joins TRBV19 and TRBJ1-1; TRBD1 matches at 8 bases. The germline gives CDR1 LNHDA, CDR2 SQIVND (reference sequence). V trimming: 3 bases; J trimming: 6 bases; junction bases outside the gene matches: 9. The CDR3 is 15 amino acids. In DNA form, the CDR3 reads TGTGCCAGTAGTATTCGGACAGGGCCACCCTCTGAAGCTTTCTTT. It codes for CASSIRTGPPSEAFF.

V is TRBV7-9 and J is TRBJ2-7, with D maybe TRBD2 (6 bases). V was trimmed by 5 bases and J by 0 bases, leaving 11 bases between them. CDR1 is SEHNR, CDR2 FQNEAQ, per germline (reference sequence). This CDR3 has 14 residues. CDR3 nucleotides: TGTGCCAGCAGCCTGGCGGGGCGCTCCTACGAGCAGTACTTC. As protein: CASSLAGRSYEQYF.

The V call is TRBV19, the J call TRBJ2-1, with 10 bases lining up with TRBD1. The germline gives CDR1 LNHDA, CDR2 SQIVND (reference sequence). This CDR3 comprises 16 residues. After removal of 4 bases from V and 0 bases from J, the junction contained 3 bases not matched to a gene. The CDR3 nucleotides read TGTGCCAGTAGTACCCGGACAGGGGGCTCCTACAATGAGCAGTTCTTC. It encodes CASSTRTGGSYNEQFF.

This clone was seen once. The V and J genes are TRBV5-1 and TRBJ1-2; no definite D call. The CDR3 extends over 15 amino acids. CDR1 is SGHRS, CDR2 YFSETQ, per germline. Between the trimmed V and J ends, which lost 5 bases and 7 bases, there was a span of 21 bases. CDR3 protein: CASRFDTTLISGYTF. In nucleotides, the CDR3 is TGCGCCAGCAGATTTGACACCACATTAATCTCTGGCTACACCTTC.